Below are 27 T cell receptor beta chains sequenced from a single sample in a study of CD8 T cells in ankylosing spondylitis. No antigens are known for them. From the 5' RACE reads, TCRdb called clonotypes with MiXCR, one entry per CDR3 protein. Among more than 250,000 distinct CDR3 sequences listed, 6.5% to 10% were seen once. Whole-study findings and limits: In ankylosing spondylitis blood, a motif of seven to nine highly homologous TCR beta variants appeared characteristic.

The sample was blood, either unsorted or a sorted T cell fraction (not recorded which). Receptor source: a male donor with ankylosing spondylitis.

This chain links TRBV21-1 with TRBJ2-7. TRBV21-1 is a pseudogene segment. This CDR3 comprises 13 residues. Here the CDR3 reads CASIRTGAYEQYF. The DNA of the CDR3 is TGTGCCAGCATCCGGACCGGAGCCTACGAGCAGTACTTC.

This clonotype appeared many times. The chain recombines TRBV29-1 with TRBJ2-1; TRBD2 agrees at 14 bases. This CDR3 region has 14 residues. The junction had 7 bases not matched to a gene; V was cut back by 6 bases and J by 9 bases. Per germline, CDR1 SQVTM and CDR2 ANQGSEA. This CDR3 reads CSVKTSGRDGEQFF. CDR3 nucleotides: TGCAGCGTCAAGACTAGCGGGAGGGATGGTGAGCAGTTCTTC.

This clonotype occurred a few times. The chain combines TRBV12-3 or TRBV12-4 with TRBJ2-7; TRBD1 aligns across 11 bases. The ends lost 3 bases at V and 6 bases at J; junction bases unmatched: 16. The CDR3 totals 18 residues. For the CDR3, the DNA is TGTGCCAGCAGTTTCCTCTTTGGACAGGGGGCCAAGTACGGCGAGCAGTACTTC. It specifies CASSFLFGQGAKYGEQYF.

This clonotype showed up just a few times. V is TRBV27 and J is TRBJ1-4, with no clear D. Deletions cut 3 bases from V and 0 bases from J, with 5 bases between. Per germline, CDR1 MNHEY and CDR2 SMNVEV (reference sequence). The CDR3 covers 14 residues. The CDR3 bases are TGTGCCAGCAGTTTGTACCCAACTAATGAAAAACTGTTTTTT. This encodes CASSLYPTNEKLFF.

This clonotype has more than one count but fewer than ten. The chain links TRBV7-2 to TRBJ2-3, with D hard to call. This CDR3 has 15 residues. Germline V CDR1 and CDR2: SGHTA, FQGNSA. The V end was cut by 1 base, the J end by 2 bases, with 10 bases between. CDR3 sequence: CASSLGGVVTDTQYF. The CDR3 nucleotides read TGTGCCAGCAGCTTAGGTGGGGTAGTCACAGATACGCAGTATTTT. The full variable domain, rest sourced from reference TRBV7-2 and TRBJ2-3, is GAGVSQSPSNKVTEKGKDVELRCDPISGHTALYWYRQSLGQGLEFLIYFQGNSAPDKSGLPSDRFSAERTGGSVSTLTIQRTQQEDSAVYLCASSLGGVVTDTQYFGPGTRLTVL.

This clonotype was counted only a few times. This rearrangement joins TRBV20-1 to TRBJ2-7; 9 positions match TRBD2. J was trimmed by 2 bases and V by 5 bases; bases with no gene match: 10. Per the germline V gene, CDR1 is DFQATT and CDR2 is SNEGSKA (reference sequence). This CDR3 comprises 15 residues. The CDR3 reads CSALTRTSATYEQYF. The DNA for the CDR3 is TGCAGTGCTCTGACCCGGACTAGCGCCACCTACGAGCAGTACTTC.

Many counts were recorded for this clonotype. The chain recombines TRBV11-2 with TRBJ2-2, with D uncertain. Germline CDR1 SGHAT, CDR2 FQNNGV. With 2 bases removed from V and 7 bases from J, the gap between germline ends came to 14 bases. The CDR3 length is 15 residues. This chain's CDR3 is CASSLMAASGGELFF. Written as DNA, the CDR3 is TGTGCCAGCAGCTTAATGGCAGCTTCAGGCGGGGAGCTGTTTTTT.

The table lists this clonotype with a few counts. The rearrangement joins TRBV27 to TRBJ1-2; 7 bases match TRBD1. This CDR3 comprises 14 residues. V gave up 4 bases and J gave up 2 bases; unmatched junction bases: 4. Germline lookup yields CDR1 MNHEY and CDR2 SMNVEV (reference sequence). In DNA form, the CDR3 reads TGTGCCAGCAGTTACAGGGGCTCCAACTATGGCTACACCTTC. As protein: CASSYRGSNYGYTF.

This clonotype was detected a few times. The chain couples TRBV20-1 to TRBJ1-1, with no clear D. Germline values: CDR1 DFQATT, CDR2 SNEGSKA (reference sequence). CDR3 size: 13 residues. V was pared by 3 bases and J by 2 bases, with 10 bases between. CDR3 amino acids: CSARGTLNTEAFF. In nucleotides, the CDR3 is TGCAGTGCTAGGGGCACCTTAAACACTGAAGCTTTCTTT.

V usage is TRBV2 and J usage is TRBJ2-1; D unresolved. Trimming took 6 bases from V and 9 from J, leaving 6 bases between them. CDR3 length: 10 amino acids. Germline V gives CDR1 SNHLY, CDR2 FYNNEI. The CDR3 DNA reads as TGTGCCAGCAGACAACTTGAGCAGTTCTTC. Protein sequence: CASRQLEQFF.

This clonotype was picked up a small number of times. The CDR3 spells CASFPSTGVLYGYTF. In DNA, the CDR3 is TGTGCCAGCTTCCCATCGACAGGCGTGCTATATGGCTACACCTTC. The rearrangement uses TRBV18 and TRBJ1-2, with D maybe TRBD1 (6 bases). The CDR3 is 15 residues long. CDR1 is KGHSH and CDR2 is LQKENI in the germline V gene. V was shortened by 7 bases and J by 5 bases, with 20 bases between the two germline ends.

This clonotype was found once. The chain recombines TRBV3-1 with TRBJ1-6; tentatively, D is TRBD1 (5 bases). The V end lost 0 bases, the J end lost 10 bases, and 22 bases lay between the germline ends. The germline V gene encodes CDR1 LGHDT and CDR2 YNNKEL (reference sequence). The CDR3 runs 18 residues. In DNA, the CDR3 is TGTGCCAGCAGCCAAGACGAAGGGGTGTCAGGGATGGGGTCACCCCTCCACTTT. Protein: CASSQDEGVSGMGSPLHF.

This clonotype has more than one count but fewer than ten. This chain links TRBV12-3 or TRBV12-4 with TRBJ2-6, with D perhaps matching TRBD1 (5 bases). The CDR3 spans 15 residues. The V end was cut by 6 bases, the J end by 2 bases, with 11 bases between. CDR3 nucleotide sequence: TGTGCCAGCAGGACTCTAGGGGCTGGGGCCAACGTCCTGACTTTC. It yields the protein CASRTLGAGANVLTF.

This clonotype was observed many times. V and J are TRBV29-1 and TRBJ1-1; D is unresolved. Germline V CDR1 and CDR2: SQVTM, ANQGSEA. The ends were cut back, 7 bases at V and 0 bases at J, with 12 bases in the middle. This CDR3 spans 13 amino acids. CDR3 loop: CSGRSSLNTEAFF. The CDR3 coding sequence is TGCAGCGGGCGTAGTTCACTGAACACTGAAGCTTTCTTT. Based on the CDR3 plus reference TRBV29-1 and TRBJ1-1, the full variable domain is SAVISQKPSRDICQRGTSLTIQCQVDSQVTMMFWYRQQPGQSLTLIATANQGSEATYESGFVIDKFPISRPNLTFSTLTVSNMSPEDSSIYLCSGRSSLNTEAFFGQGTRLTVV.

This clonotype was seen repeatedly, ten times or more. The chain is built from TRBV15 and TRBJ2-1; 13 bases align to TRBD2. Germline V CDR1 and CDR2: LNHNV, YYDKDF (reference sequence). Trimming at V came to 3 bases and at J to 6 bases, leaving 5 bases not matched to a gene. This CDR3 is built from 16 residues. The CDR3 DNA follows: TGTGCCACCAGCAGGGGGACTAGCGGGATCTCCAATGAGCAGTTCTTC. This encodes CATSRGTSGISNEQFF.

The V gene is TRBV28, the J gene TRBJ1-3; D remains unclear. V lost 4 bases and J lost 1, with 8 bases in between. Germline V CDR1 and CDR2: MDHEN, SYDVKM. The CDR3 length is 14 residues. The CDR3 loop reads CASSSAGSGNTIYF. In nucleotides, the CDR3 is TGTGCCAGCAGTTCCGCCGGGTCTGGAAACACCATATATTTT.

This clonotype was observed a few times. Written as DNA, the CDR3 is TGCAGTGCGCCGATCGTGGGCTCTGGGGCCAACGTCCTGACTTTC. The encoded protein is CSAPIVGSGANVLTF. This chain links TRBV20-1 with TRBJ2-6; no clear D. CDR3 length: 15 residues. The germline V gene has CDR1 DFQATT and CDR2 SNEGSKA (reference sequence). The germline V and J ends were trimmed by 6 bases and 0 bases, with 12 bases remaining between them.

The chain uses TRBV6-2 or TRBV6-3 and TRBJ1-5; D unresolved. Trimming pared 7 bases from V and 1 base from J, leaving 11 bases between. The CDR3 spans 14 residues. CDR1 MNHEY and CDR2 SVGEGT come from the germline V gene. The CDR3 sequence is CASNNRASNQPQHF. The CDR3 nucleotides read TGTGCCAGCAACAATCGAGCCAGCAATCAGCCCCAGCATTTT.

This clonotype was seen many times. The V and J genes are TRBV5-6 and TRBJ1-3; no clear D. The CDR3 is 13 residues long. The germline V and J ends were trimmed by 1 base and 1 base, with 3 bases remaining between them. Germline CDR1 is SGHDT and CDR2 is YYEEEE. This CDR3 reads CASSLTSGNTIYF. CDR3 bases: TGTGCCAGCAGCTTGACATCTGGAAACACCATATATTTT.

This clonotype was counted a few times. This chain connects TRBV9 to TRBJ1-2; tentative D call: TRBD1 (5 bases). From germline, CDR1 is SGDLS and CDR2 YYNGEE. V was clipped by 5 bases and J by 7 bases, with 15 bases between them. This CDR3 has 13 residues. In nucleotides, the CDR3 is TGTGCCAGCAGAGCAGCCGTTGGGGGTGGCTACACCTTC. Protein sequence: CASRAAVGGGYTF.

This sequence joins TRBV20-1 and TRBJ2-5; D may match TRBD1 or TRBD2 (5 bases each). Trimming left V 6 bases short and J 7 bases short, with 24 bases between. CDR3 size: 15 residues. From germline, CDR1 is DFQATT and CDR2 SNEGSKA (reference sequence). CDR3 loop: CSARTPGRQSGTQYF. The DNA of the CDR3 is TGCAGTGCGAGAACACCGGGACGCCAGTCCGGGACCCAGTACTTC.

This clonotype occurred a few times. This chain links TRBV2 with TRBJ2-7; unclear D gene. The CDR3 totals 14 residues. Germline V gene lookup returns CDR1 SNHLY and CDR2 FYNNEI. Trimming pared 3 bases from V and 7 bases from J, leaving 16 bases between. The CDR3 loop is CASSEQVGVGEQYF. The CDR3 DNA sequence: TGTGCCAGCAGTGAGCAGGTTGGGGTAGGGGAGCAGTACTTC. The complete variable domain, with remaining parts taken from reference TRBV2 and TRBJ2-7, reads EPEVTQTPSHQVTQMGQEVILRCVPISNHLYFYWYRQILGQKVEFLVSFYNNEISEKSEIFDDQFSVERPDGSNFTLKIRSTKLEDSAMYFCASSEQVGVGEQYFGPGTRLTVT.

V usage is TRBV11-2 and J usage is TRBJ2-7; 13 nucleotides match TRBD2. Looked up from germline, CDR1 is SGHAT and CDR2 is FQNNGV. This CDR3 is built from 16 residues. J was trimmed by 2 bases and V by 4 bases; bases with no gene match: 5. The CDR3 region has the DNA TGTGCCAGCAGCTCGCGGACTAGCGGGGGAACCTACGAGCAGTACTTC. Its protein product is CASSSRTSGGTYEQYF.

There are a few counts of this clonotype. The rearrangement joins TRBV19 to TRBJ2-1; 12 bases are shared with TRBD2. CDR3 size: 16 residues. V dropped 7 bases and J dropped 4; count of bases not matched to a gene: 8. Germline CDR1 and CDR2: LNHDA and SQIVND (reference sequence). This CDR3 is CASTGPSGRGYNEQFF. CDR3 nucleotides: TGTGCCAGTACTGGGCCTAGCGGGAGGGGTTACAATGAGCAGTTCTTC. Variable domain in full (rest from reference TRBV19 and TRBJ2-1): DGGITQSPKYLFRKEGQNVTLSCEQNLNHDAMYWYRQDPGQGLRLIYYSQIVNDFQKGDIAEGYSVSREKKESFPLTVTSAQKNPTAFYLCASTGPSGRGYNEQFFGPGTRLTVL.

There are a few counts of this clonotype. V is TRBV12-3 or TRBV12-4 and J is TRBJ2-1; 10 bases are shared with TRBD1. The junction had 9 bases not matched to a gene; V was cut back by 6 bases and J by 7 bases. This CDR3 region has 15 residues. The CDR3 spells CASRRTGTGANEQFF. In DNA form, the CDR3 reads TGTGCCAGCAGACGGACCGGGACAGGGGCAAATGAGCAGTTCTTC.

This clonotype was counted a few times. J is TRBJ1-2 and V is TRBV20-1, with 9 bases identical to TRBD1. The junction had 15 bases not matched to a gene; V was cut back by 0 bases and J by 7 bases. This CDR3 has 17 residues. Germline loops: CDR1 DFQATT, CDR2 SNEGSKA (reference sequence). Here the CDR3 reads CSARDHGGQGVAIGYTF. The CDR3 nucleotides are TGCAGTGCTAGAGATCACGGGGGACAGGGAGTGGCAATTGGCTACACCTTC.

This clonotype was found a few times. The chain has TRBV10-3 and TRBJ2-3; D is uncertain. V lost 0 bases and J lost 3, with 13 bases in between. This CDR3 spans 16 amino acids. The germline V gene has CDR1 ENHRY and CDR2 SYGVKD. In DNA, the CDR3 is TGTGCCATCAGTGAGTCGGCGGCCCTCGGGACAGATACGCAGTATTTT. This sequence encodes CAISESAALGTDTQYF.